The next 23 T cell receptor beta chains were all read from a single sample in a study of somatic mutations in cytotoxic T cells in rheumatoid arthritis. The assay was immunoSEQ multiplex PCR, and TCRdb's table has in-frame clones only and misses some. The repertoire consists of fewer than 20,000 clones, with around 77% occurring once and the leading ten covering roughly 10%. Sequenced input: CD8+ T cells sorted from blood. The receptors stem from an adult with rheumatoid arthritis.

V gene TRBV7-8 combines with J gene TRBJ1-1; D not resolved. Trimming cost V 3 bases and J 1 base, with 6 bases left between them. The CDR3 has 13 residues. Per the germline V gene, CDR1 is SGHVS and CDR2 is FQNEAQ. CDR3: CASSFGGNTEAFF. The CDR3 region has the DNA TGTGCCAGCAGCTTCGGAGGGAACACTGAAGCTTTCTTT.

The rearrangement links TRBV5-6 to TRBJ2-1, with D perhaps given as TRBD1 or TRBD2 (5 bases each). Trimming took 3 bases from V and 0 from J, leaving 7 bases between them. CDR1 and CDR2 (germline): SGHDT, YYEEEE. The CDR3 length is 14 residues. The CDR3 DNA reads as TGTGCCAGCAGCTCCGGGACCTCCTACAATGAGCAGTTCTTC. Protein sequence: CASSSGTSYNEQFF.

The chain recombines TRBV28 with TRBJ2-5; possibly TRBD2 for D (6 bases). This CDR3 contains 15 residues. The germline CDR1 and CDR2 sequences are MDHEN and SYDVKM. Trimming shortened V by 2 bases and J by 0 bases, and 10 bases separated the two germline ends. CDR3 bases: TGTGCCAGCAGTTTAATCGGGGACTACCAAGAGACCCAGTACTTC. It translates to CASSLIGDYQETQYF.

The V gene is TRBV5-5, the J gene TRBJ2-7, with 11 positions matching TRBD2. V was clipped by 3 bases and J by 7 bases; unmatched bases: 9. Germline CDR1 is SGHKS and CDR2 is YYEKEE (reference sequence). The CDR3 is 15 residues long. The CDR3 DNA is TGTGCCAGCAGCTGGGGACTAGCGGAGTACGGGGAGCAGTACTTC. Residues: CASSWGLAEYGEQYF.

The V call is TRBV25-1, the J call TRBJ1-2; 11 bases agree with TRBD1. Trimming cost V 5 bases and J 5 bases; bases outside gene matches: 10. This CDR3 has 16 amino acids. Germline CDR1 is MGHDK and CDR2 is SYGVNS. The CDR3 DNA reads as TGTGCCAGCAGTCCCGTCACCGGGACAGGGGGTTATGGCTACACCTTC. This translates into CASSPVTGTGGYGYTF.

This clone has just one count. The V gene is TRBV11-1, the J gene TRBJ2-5; D possibly corresponds to TRBD2 (6 bases). CDR3 length: 16 amino acids. The V and J ends lost 5 bases and 2 bases respectively, with 18 bases between them. The germline gives CDR1 SGHAT, CDR2 FQDESV (reference sequence). CDR3 sequence reads: CASSTTGVGRQETQYF. For the CDR3, the DNA is TGTGCCAGCAGCACTACGGGGGTGGGGCGGCAAGAGACCCAGTACTTC. The variable domain in full, with the rest retrieved from reference TRBV11-1 and TRBJ2-5, is EAEVAQSPRYKITEKSQAVAFWCDPISGHATLYWYRQILGQGPELLVQFQDESVVDDSQLPKDRFSAERLKGVDSTLKIQPAELGDSAMYLCASSTTGVGRQETQYFGPGTRLLVL.

The rearrangement uses TRBV7-2 and TRBJ1-1, with 7 bases lining up with TRBD1. The CDR3 consists of 18 residues. Trimming took 5 bases from V and 1 from J; bases not matched to a gene: 16. CDR1 SGHTA and CDR2 FQGNSA come from the germline V gene. CDR3 sequence (DNA): TGTGCCAGCAGCCCTGGTTTAGGCAGGGGGACCAGGAACACTGAAGCTTTCTTT. Its protein is CASSPGLGRGTRNTEAFF.

The CDR3 coding sequence is TGTGCCAGCAGCCAAGGAGGGACCCAGTACTTC. Its protein is CASSQGGTQYF. The chain couples TRBV5-6 to TRBJ2-5, with a weak D call TRBD2 (5 bases). The V end lost 4 bases, the J end lost 7 bases, and 8 bases lay between the germline ends. Looked up from germline, CDR1 is SGHDT and CDR2 is YYEEEE. The CDR3 loop spans 11 amino acids.

The chain links TRBV7-9 to TRBJ1-4; D is unresolved. The germline V and J ends were trimmed by 3 bases and 0 bases, with 8 bases remaining between them. The V gene's germline CDR1 is SEHNR and CDR2 FQNEAQ (reference sequence). The CDR3 totals 15 residues. The CDR3 bases are TGTGCCAGCAGCTTCCGGGCCGCAACTAATGAAAAACTGTTTTTT. This codes for CASSFRAATNEKLFF.

The chain joins TRBV7-8 to TRBJ1-1; D unclear. CDR3 size: 14 residues. Germline V gene sequence: CDR1 SGHVS, CDR2 FQNEAQ. Trimming pared 2 bases from V and 1 base from J, leaving 8 bases between. CDR3 loop: CASSLQPANTEAFF. DNA for the CDR3: TGTGCCAGCAGCTTACAGCCGGCGAACACTGAAGCTTTCTTT.

The chain combines TRBV7-6 with TRBJ1-4; weak D call: TRBD1 (6 bases). This CDR3 has 19 amino acids. The germline CDR1 and CDR2 sequences are SGHVS and FNYEAQ. The V end lost 5 bases, the J end lost 7 bases, and 29 bases lay between the germline ends. The CDR3 bases are TGTGCCAGCAGCCCCAGACAGGTAGATTACGCCACGGAAGGTGAAAAACTGTTTTTT. This encodes CASSPRQVDYATEGEKLFF.

This clone was seen a few times. The genes are TRBV6-1 and TRBJ2-5; the D gene is possibly TRBD2 (7 bases). Trimming removed 2 bases from V and 5 bases from J, with 21 bases in between. Per the germline V gene, CDR1 is MNHNS and CDR2 is SASEGT. This CDR3 spans 17 amino acids. CDR3 amino acids: CASSEKAGATGAETQYF. CDR3 coding DNA: TGTGCCAGCAGTGAAAAGGCGGGGGCTACGGGGGCGGAGACCCAGTACTTC.

This clone is large (0.1 to 1%). This chain joins TRBV6-1 and TRBJ1-4; a possible D gene is TRBD1 (6 bases). Per germline, CDR1 MNHNS and CDR2 SASEGT. V gave up 2 bases and J gave up 4 bases, with 11 bases separating them. The CDR3 runs to 15 residues. This CDR3 reads CASSEKIGGNEKLFF. CDR3 DNA: TGTGCCAGCAGTGAAAAGATAGGGGGTAATGAAAAACTGTTTTTT.

Details on this clone: Other DNA sequences in this sample translate to the same CDR3. The CDR3 protein is CASSAGTGPYEQYF. The DNA for the CDR3 is TGTGCCAGCAGCGCGGGGACAGGGCCCTACGAGCAGTACTTC. The J gene is TRBJ2-7, the V gene TRBV9; 9 nucleotides line up with TRBD1. This CDR3 has 14 residues. Germline V lookup: CDR1 SGDLS, CDR2 YYNGEE. With 3 bases clipped from V and 2 bases from J, the junction kept 3 bases outside the gene matches.

This chain uses TRBV7-9 with TRBJ2-1; 7 nucleotides agree with TRBD1. The CDR3 sequence is 14 residues long. Germline trimming cut 4 bases from V and 5 bases from J; bases unmatched to any gene: 5. CDR1 is SEHNR and CDR2 is FQNEAQ in the germline V gene (reference sequence). Written as DNA, the CDR3 is TGTGCCAGCAGCTCCCGGGACAGAGACAATGAGCAGTTCTTC. Translating gives CASSSRDRDNEQFF.

The rearrangement uses TRBV9 and TRBJ2-3; no reliable D call. With 0 bases removed from V and 3 bases from J, the gap between germline ends came to 11 bases. Germline CDR1 is SGDLS and CDR2 is YYNGEE. This CDR3 region has 15 residues. This CDR3 reads CASSVVGRMTDTQYF. The DNA for the CDR3 is TGTGCCAGCAGCGTAGTGGGTCGGATGACAGATACGCAGTATTTT. The variable domain in full, with the rest retrieved from reference TRBV9 and TRBJ2-3, is DSGVTQTPKHLITATGQRVTLRCSPRSGDLSVYWYQQSLDQGLQFLIQYYNGEERAKGNILERFSAQQFPDLHSELNLSSLELGDSALYFCASSVVGRMTDTQYFGPGTRLTVL.

J is TRBJ1-2 and V is TRBV6-5; D might be TRBD1 (6 bases). Germline assignment: CDR1 MNHEY and CDR2 SVGAGI. This CDR3 is built from 15 residues. V lost 6 bases, J lost 3 bases, and 17 bases lay in between. CDR3 bases: TGTGCCAGCAGCCACAGGGCCCCGCGGGACTATGGCTACACCTTC. Translation gives CASSHRAPRDYGYTF.

The rearrangement joins TRBV7-9 to TRBJ1-1, with 10 bases identical to TRBD1. Germline CDR1 is SEHNR and CDR2 is FQNEAQ (reference sequence). This CDR3 contains 15 residues. J lost 5 bases, V lost 5 bases, and 8 bases had no gene match. The CDR3 is CASSPLDRGLTEAFF. CDR3 bases: TGTGCCAGCAGCCCTCTCGACAGGGGGCTGACTGAAGCTTTCTTT.

The chain is built from TRBV6-5 and TRBJ2-1, with 7 bases identical to TRBD1. Looked up from germline, CDR1 is MNHEY and CDR2 is SVGAGI. CDR3 size: 15 residues. J was trimmed by 2 bases and V by 6 bases; bases with no gene match: 7. CDR3 region: CASRPRQGPYNEQFF. CDR3 DNA sequence: TGTGCCAGCAGGCCCCGACAGGGCCCCTACAATGAGCAGTTCTTC.

V usage is TRBV2 and J usage is TRBJ1-1, with D uncertain. V lost 6 bases and J 1 base, leaving 6 bases between the germline ends. The CDR3 consists of 12 residues. CDR1 is SNHLY, CDR2 FYNNEI, per germline. DNA of the CDR3: TGTGCCAGCAGCCCAGCGAACACTGAAGCTTTCTTT. Amino acids: CASSPANTEAFF.

This clone has just a few counts. V usage is TRBV4-2 and J usage is TRBJ1-2; 10 bases map to TRBD1. There are 15 residues in the CDR3. Losses at the gene ends were 0 bases for V and 8 bases for J; bases not matched to a gene: 6. Per the germline V gene, CDR1 is LGHNA and CDR2 is YNFKEQ. The chain's CDR3 is CASSQERQGARGYTF. CDR3 nucleotide sequence: TGTGCCAGCAGCCAAGAGCGACAGGGGGCGCGGGGCTACACCTTC.

This clone is labeled medium-sized. V and J are TRBV27 and TRBJ1-1; no firm D call. V was trimmed by 1 base and J by 1 base, leaving 4 bases between them. Germline loops: CDR1 MNHEY, CDR2 SMNVEV (reference sequence). This CDR3 is built from 13 residues. CDR3: CASSLWGNTEAFF. For the CDR3, the DNA is TGTGCCAGCAGTTTATGGGGGAACACTGAAGCTTTCTTT.

The chain couples TRBV6-5 to TRBJ1-2; tentative D call: TRBD1 (5 bases). V was shortened by 2 bases and J by 4 bases, with 11 bases between the two germline ends. The CDR3 sequence is 14 residues long. Germline V gene lookup returns CDR1 MNHEY and CDR2 SVGAGI. The CDR3 sequence: CASSYLGTAYGYTF. The CDR3 DNA is TGTGCCAGCAGTTACCTGGGGACGGCCTATGGCTACACCTTC.